A single sample gave rise to the 25 T cell receptor beta chains below, sequenced in a study of blood T cell repertoires in COVID-19. Measured with immunoSEQ multiplex PCR; TCRdb has only the in-frame clones, and not every one. The sample includes about 160,000 clones, approximately 92% of them seen just once. The sequenced sample was peripheral blood. Source of these receptors: a woman between 45 and 65 years old with acute or convalescent COVID-19.

This chain joins TRBV18 and TRBJ2-2; TRBD1 is a possible D gene (6 bases). V lost 6 bases and J lost 9, with 23 bases in between. Germline V gene lookup returns CDR1 KGHSH and CDR2 LQKENI. The CDR3 contains 16 residues. The CDR3 nucleotides read TGTGCCAGCTCGCCAGTTCCGGGACATCAGGGCCGGGAGCTGTTTTTT. Residues: CASSPVPGHQGRELFF.

The chain is built from TRBV28 and TRBJ1-2; D is perhaps TRBD1 (5 bases). Germline-derived CDR1 and CDR2 are MDHEN and SYDVKM. Between the trimmed V and J ends, which lost 5 bases and 3 bases, there was a span of 16 bases. The CDR3 extends over 15 amino acids. In nucleotides, the CDR3 is TGTGCCAGCAGTGAACTCGGGGGAGAGGACTATGGCTACACCTTC. It specifies CASSELGGEDYGYTF.

The rearrangement uses TRBV3-1 (or the pseudogene TRBV3-2) and TRBJ1-2; no clear D. V gave up 3 bases and J gave up 2 bases, with 7 bases separating them. This CDR3 spans 13 amino acids. CDR1 is LGHDT, CDR2 YNNKEL, per germline (reference sequence). CDR3 in DNA: TGTGCCAGCAGCCAGACTTGGAACTATGGCTACACCTTC. Protein product: CASSQTWNYGYTF.

This sequence joins TRBV19 and TRBJ1-1, with unresolved D. This CDR3 contains 13 residues. Looked up from germline, CDR1 is LNHDA and CDR2 is SQIVND (reference sequence). The germline V and J ends were trimmed by 10 bases and 1 base, with 13 bases remaining between them. CDR3 residues: CATKTLPNTEAFF. CDR3 DNA: TGTGCCACTAAGACACTCCCGAACACTGAAGCTTTCTTT.

J is TRBJ2-2 and V is TRBV21-1; no DNA check was done on the table's D call, TRBD2. TRBV21-1 is a documented pseudogene. The CDR3 contains 19 residues. In DNA, the CDR3 is TGTGCCAGCAGCAGTAGTAGCGGGGGGAATCCCACGAACACCGGGGAGCTGTTTTTT. Its translation: CASSSSSGGNPTNTGELFF.

V is TRBV6-5 and J is TRBJ2-3; 7 nucleotides align to TRBD2. V shed 6 bases, J shed 7 bases, and the junction held 7 bases outside the gene matches. Germline V gene data show CDR1 as MNHEY and CDR2 as SVGAGI. The CDR3 contains 13 residues. The CDR3 nucleotides read TGTGCCAGCAGCCCCGGGAGGAGGAATACGCAGTATTTT. Amino acids: CASSPGRRNTQYF.

Only one count was recorded for this clone. The chain recombines TRBV28 with TRBJ1-1, with a weak D call TRBD1 (6 bases). Per germline, CDR1 MDHEN and CDR2 SYDVKM. V lost 6 bases, J lost 5 bases, and 10 bases lay in between. This CDR3 has 12 amino acids. CDR3 protein: CASRDRITEAFF. The CDR3 coding sequence is TGTGCCAGCAGAGACAGGATTACTGAAGCTTTCTTT.

V is TRBV30 and J is TRBJ1-5; D not resolved. V shed 0 bases and J shed 3 bases, with 12 bases lying between them. From germline, CDR1 is GTSNPN and CDR2 SVGIG (reference sequence). The CDR3 covers 15 residues. CDR3: CAWSVQAGNNQPQHF. The CDR3 DNA sequence: TGTGCCTGGAGTGTACAAGCGGGGAACAATCAGCCCCAGCATTTT.

The chain uses TRBV11-2 and TRBJ2-5, with unresolved D. Trimming cost V 0 bases and J 2 bases, with 7 bases left between them. Germline CDR1 SGHAT, CDR2 FQNNGV. The CDR3 is made up of 14 amino acids. CDR3 in DNA: TGTGCCAGCAGCTTAGATGAGATACAAGAGACCCAGTACTTC. It encodes CASSLDEIQETQYF.

The chain combines TRBV4-1 with TRBJ2-7, with 13 bases lining up with TRBD2. V dropped 4 bases and J dropped 5; count of bases not matched to a gene: 8. CDR1 and CDR2 (germline): MGHRA, YSYEKL. This CDR3 contains 16 residues. The CDR3 loop is CASSPRLAGGYNEQYF. CDR3 coding DNA: TGCGCCAGCAGCCCCCGACTAGCGGGAGGTTACAACGAGCAGTACTTC.

V usage is TRBV28 and J usage is TRBJ1-4; D is possibly TRBD1 (5 bases). Per germline, CDR1 MDHEN and CDR2 SYDVKM. The CDR3 totals 14 residues. Deletions cut 5 bases from V and 6 bases from J, with 13 bases between. CDR3 sequence reads: CASSPPGTDEKLFF. The CDR3 nucleotides read TGTGCCAGCAGTCCGCCGGGGACTGATGAAAAACTGTTTTTT.

This clone has a handful of counts. This chain uses TRBV9 with TRBJ2-7, with D unresolved. The CDR3 is 15 residues long. The germline V gene encodes CDR1 SGDLS and CDR2 YYNGEE. Trimming took 0 bases from V and 2 from J, leaving 12 bases between them. The CDR3: CASSVGDTVTYEQYF. In nucleotides, the CDR3 is TGTGCCAGCAGCGTAGGCGACACGGTTACCTACGAGCAGTACTTC.

The chain has TRBV11-3 and TRBJ1-2, with TRBD1 identical over 8 bases. The CDR3 is 16 residues long. Trimming at V came to 5 bases and at J to 2 bases, leaving 10 bases not matched to a gene. Germline V gene sequence: CDR1 SGHNT, CDR2 YENEEA. The CDR3 loop reads CASSQPTGEPNYGYTF. The CDR3 coding sequence is TGTGCCAGCAGCCAACCGACAGGGGAACCAAACTATGGCTACACCTTC.

CDR3 protein: CATHTGQLDYNSPLHF. CDR3 DNA: TGTGCCACCCATACGGGACAGTTGGATTATAATTCACCCCTCCACTTT. The J gene is TRBJ1-6, the V gene TRBV19; TRBD1 aligns across 7 bases. Trimming took 10 bases from V and 4 from J; bases not matched to a gene: 13. CDR1 is LNHDA, CDR2 SQIVND, per germline (reference sequence). There are 16 residues in the CDR3.

The rearrangement uses TRBV29-1 and TRBJ1-3; D not certain. The V gene's germline CDR1 is SQVTM and CDR2 ANQGSEA. V was clipped by 1 base and J by 3 bases, with 10 bases between them. The CDR3 runs 14 residues. As DNA, the CDR3 is TGCAGCGTTGAAGTGGGAGGTTTTGGAAACACCATATATTTT. Amino acids: CSVEVGGFGNTIYF. Drawing the rest from reference TRBV29-1 and TRBJ1-3, the complete variable domain is SAVISQKPSRDICQRGTSLTIQCQVDSQVTMMFWYRQQPGQSLTLIATANQGSEATYESGFVIDKFPISRPNLTFSTLTVSNMSPEDSSIYLCSVEVGGFGNTIYFGEGSWLTVV.

This clone was seen more than once but under ten times. The chain combines TRBV25-1 with TRBJ1-4; 9 nucleotides align to TRBD1. This CDR3 is built from 15 residues. Germline V lookup: CDR1 MGHDK, CDR2 SYGVNS. V was clipped by 8 bases and J by 5 bases; unmatched bases: 9. The CDR3 DNA reads as TGTGCCAGCCGCAGGACCGGGACAGGGAATGAAAAACTGTTTTTT. The encoded protein is CASRRTGTGNEKLFF. The variable domain in full, with the rest retrieved from reference TRBV25-1 and TRBJ1-4, is EADIYQTPRYLVIGTGKKITLECSQTMGHDKMYWYQQDPGMELHLIHYSYGVNSTEKGDLSSESTVSRIRTEHFPLTLESARPSHTSQYLCASRRTGTGNEKLFFGSGTQLSVL.

This clone was recorded only once. The chain links TRBV28 to TRBJ2-2, with TRBD1 matching over 8 bases. Germline V gene lookup returns CDR1 MDHEN and CDR2 SYDVKM. CDR3 length: 14 amino acids. J was trimmed by 6 bases and V by 5 bases; bases with no gene match: 5. CDR3: CASSPGGAAGELFF. In DNA form, the CDR3 reads TGTGCCAGCAGTCCAGGGGGCGCGGCCGGGGAGCTGTTTTTT.

The chain joins TRBV6-6 to TRBJ2-1; TRBD2 aligns across 10 bases. CDR1 and CDR2 (germline): MNHNY, SVGAGI (reference sequence). CDR3 length: 15 amino acids. Unmatched junction bases numbered 6, after V lost 3 bases and J lost 7 bases. The CDR3 loop reads CASSYRTSGINEQFF. DNA of the CDR3: TGTGCCAGCAGTTATAGGACTAGCGGAATTAATGAGCAGTTCTTC.

The V gene is TRBV7-2, the J gene TRBJ1-4; no definite D call. V lost 5 bases and J 7 bases, leaving 14 bases between the germline ends. CDR1 is SGHTA and CDR2 is FQGNSA in the germline V gene. This CDR3 region has 14 residues. DNA of the CDR3: TGTGCCAGCAGCGTCACAACTGGAGGTGAAAAACTGTTTTTT. It yields the protein CASSVTTGGEKLFF.

The chain combines TRBV11-2 with TRBJ1-1; possibly TRBD1 for D (5 bases). This CDR3 has 14 amino acids. V gave up 1 base and J gave up 7 bases, with 13 bases separating them. Germline CDR1 and CDR2: SGHAT and FQNNGV. CDR3: CASSLGVTASEAFF. CDR3 in DNA: TGTGCCAGCAGCTTAGGGGTGACAGCGAGTGAAGCTTTCTTT.

The J gene is TRBJ2-7, the V gene TRBV6-6, with a tentative D call TRBD1 (6 bases). The germline V gene has CDR1 MNHNY and CDR2 SVGAGI (reference sequence). This CDR3 is 14 amino acids long. Trimming shortened V by 6 bases and J by 0 bases, and 12 bases separated the two germline ends. The CDR3 coding sequence is TGTGCCAGCAGCCGCGACAGGAGCTCCTACGAGCAGTACTTC. Translated: CASSRDRSSYEQYF.

The rearrangement links TRBV4-1 to TRBJ2-7, with TRBD1 matching over 7 bases. V lost 5 bases and J lost 2; bases outside the gene matches: 9. The CDR3 totals 15 residues. Germline-derived CDR1 and CDR2 are MGHRA and YSYEKL. CDR3 in DNA: TGCGCCAGCAGCTCCCCCGGGACAGCTACCTACGAGCAGTACTTC. Amino acid sequence: CASSSPGTATYEQYF.

The chain carries TRBV11-3 and TRBJ2-1, with TRBD1 identical over 9 bases. This CDR3 is built from 13 residues. V trimming: 5 bases; J trimming: 11 bases; junction bases outside the gene matches: 7. Germline-derived CDR1 and CDR2 are SGHNT and YENEEA. CDR3 in DNA: TGTGCCAGCAGCCAAGGACAGGGGTATAAGCAGTTCTTC. It codes for CASSQGQGYKQFF.

The chain uses TRBV2 and TRBJ2-5, with unresolved D. The length of the CDR3 is 12 residues. V was trimmed by 5 bases and J by 2 bases, leaving 6 bases between them. Germline values: CDR1 SNHLY, CDR2 FYNNEI. The CDR3 DNA reads TGTGCCAGCAGTCTGCGGCAAGAGACCCAGTACTTC. It encodes CASSLRQETQYF.

The rearrangement uses TRBV29-1 and TRBJ1-2, with D possibly being TRBD1 (6 bases). The CDR3 contains 11 residues. Germline-derived CDR1 and CDR2 are SQVTM and ANQGSEA. V was shortened by 2 bases and J by 7 bases, with 8 bases between the two germline ends. The DNA for the CDR3 is TGCAGCGTTGAAACAGGGACTGGCTACACCTTC. It translates to CSVETGTGYTF.